This TCR beta chain was found in a study of blood T cells in healthy people across ages. With regard to this clonotype: Its antigen is not known.

CDR1 is ENHRY and CDR2 is SYGVKD in the germline V gene. The CDR3 extends over 18 amino acids. J was trimmed by 5 bases and V by 2 bases; bases with no gene match: 17. Total RNA was isolated from each sample in quantities of at least 6 micrograms. Whole-study results and caveats: The study lacked donor CMV status, which possibly confounded expanded clonotype changes. Both naive CD4+ cell counts and diversity were greater in long-lived donors than in aged donors. Unsorted PBMCs ruled out conclusive naive versus antigen-experienced comparison.

The second PCR ran roughly 6 to 11 cycles with a sample-barcoded 5' primer and J-beta primers. MiXCR, run by TCRdb on the 5' RACE reads, gives a single entry per CDR3 protein. The repertoire holds roughly 1,800,000 distinct CDR3 sequences, with about 50% as singletons. The specimen was blood. The chain links TRBV10-3 to TRBJ2-5, with TRBD1 matching over 7 bases. The TCR comes from a woman aged 40 to 50 in good health. CDR3 nucleotide sequence: TGTGCCATCAGTGAGATAGTCGGACAGGTACCTCCCAGGGAGACCCAGTACTTC. Translated, it gives CAISEIVGQVPPRETQYF.